This T cell receptor (beta chain) stems from a study of CD8 T cells in ankylosing spondylitis. This CDR3 comprises 13 residues. Losses at the gene ends were 7 bases for V and 4 bases for J; bases not matched to a gene: 5. From germline, CDR1 is SNHLY and CDR2 FYNNEI. Study-wide findings and caveats: About 8 highly homologous variants formed a TCR beta motif that appeared characteristic of ankylosing spondylitis blood.

TCRdb independently ran MiXCR on the 5' RACE reads; one entry per CDR3 protein. The table lists 700,000 to 850,000 distinct CDR3 sequences, 10% to 15% of them singletons. This clonotype was seen more than once but under ten times. What it recognizes is unknown. Material: blood, either unsorted or a sorted T cell fraction (not recorded which). This clonotype originated in a male donor with ankylosing spondylitis. The J gene is TRBJ1-1, the V gene TRBV2; 8 nucleotides match TRBD1. CDR3 region: CASNLDRGTEAFF. The CDR3 nucleotides read TGTGCCAGCAATCTAGACAGGGGCACTGAAGCTTTCTTT.